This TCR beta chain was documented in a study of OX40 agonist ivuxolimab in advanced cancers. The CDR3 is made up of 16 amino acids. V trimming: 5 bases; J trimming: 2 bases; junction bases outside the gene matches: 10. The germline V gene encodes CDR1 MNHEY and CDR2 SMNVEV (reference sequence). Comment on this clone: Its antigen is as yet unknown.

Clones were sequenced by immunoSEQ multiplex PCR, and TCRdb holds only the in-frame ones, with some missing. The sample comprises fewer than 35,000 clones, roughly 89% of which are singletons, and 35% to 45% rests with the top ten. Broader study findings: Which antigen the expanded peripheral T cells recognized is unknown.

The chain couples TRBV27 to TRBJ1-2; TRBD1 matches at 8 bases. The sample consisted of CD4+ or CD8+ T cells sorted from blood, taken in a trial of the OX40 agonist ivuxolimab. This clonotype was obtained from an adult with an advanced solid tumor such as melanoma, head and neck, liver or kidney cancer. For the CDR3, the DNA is TGTGCCAGCAGTCCCACCGCGACAGGGGCCAACTATGGCTACACCTTC. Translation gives CASSPTATGANYGYTF.